This paragraph covers one T cell receptor (beta chain) sequence. Its antigen remains undetermined. The protocol used for the library was the immunoSEQ multiplex PCR assay. For the multiplex PCR, a mixture combining 60 forward primers for TCR Vbeta segments and 13 reverse primers for TCR Jbeta segments was used. The CDR3 region of rearranged TCR beta genes was amplified from genomic DNA with a multiplex PCR assay. Amplified TCR beta libraries were sequenced as 87-base-pair reads on the Illumina HiSeq System. In the authors' own workflow: In a later analysis, some 80 million unique TCR beta chains were counted across the 500 to 700 repertoires, and around 10 million of these chains were shared by at least two donors. A nearest-neighbor algorithm error-corrected the raw reads and collapsed the reads into unique sequences, merging closely related sequences to remove PCR and sequencing errors. Alignment of CDR3 sequences to IMGT reference sequences was used to assign V, D and J gene segments. Each retained sequence needed at least a six-nucleotide match to both a V gene segment and a J gene segment. A rearrangement was called productive if the CDR3 had no stop codons and remained in frame with V and J, and every other rearrangement was called non-productive. Following IMGT convention, CDR3 was defined as the stretch from the second conserved V-encoded cysteine up to the conserved J-encoded phenylalanine. Sequences without an unambiguous match to a single V gene segment were excluded from the earlier analysis of approximately 600 of the donors. An earlier analysis of 500 to 600 of the donors classified V segments as functional when productive rearrangements were above 56.7% and as segregating when the standard deviation between donors was above 5%. A statistical classification framework was built for diagnosing cytomegalovirus status from the catalog of TCR beta chain sequences. In a later analysis, V and J genes were assigned by comparing TCR nucleotide sequences against IMGT/GENE-DB human TR gene sequences. A later analysis assigned CDR3 sequences and most-parsimonious VDJ recombination scenarios with the TCRdist pipeline. In a later analysis, each TCR beta chain was defined by its CDR3 amino acid sequence together with its V-gene family, and reads without a unique V-gene family were excluded. In a later analysis, 450 to 600 highly shared, low-generation-probability nucleotide sequences were removed to address suspected cross-contamination and a sequencing artifact. For each public chain, a later analysis derived a clonal expansion index from normalized ranks of inferred template counts within each repertoire. In a later analysis, generation probabilities were computed with a VDJ recombination model fitted to out-of-frame rearrangements, and the resulting probabilities were checked against IGoR. A later analysis scored TCR-TCR, TCR-HLA and TCR-CMV co-occurrence with hypergeometric tests, applying a repertoire-size bias correction to TCR pairs. A later analysis estimated false discovery rates by permuting HLA or CMV assignments 20 times. In a later analysis, co-occurring TCRs were grouped using DBSCAN, with TCRdist sequence similarity added in when clustering inside HLA-allele-positive subsets. Co-occurrence clustering excluded repertoires with fewer than 30,000 or more than 120,000 public chains, plus five with anomalous nucleotide sharing. TCRdb limited this immuneACCESS table to in-frame rearrangements with V and J called. A share of clones is missing; checked studies link under half to unresolved V genes, and the rest is unexplained. The D gene and trimming were derived from the DNA, and the V and J assignments and clone size from that table. The record for this sample contains roughly 53,000 clones. About 2.5% of the sample belongs to the ten largest clones.

The sample belongs to a study of cytomegalovirus exposure and HLA in healthy donors (dated by TCRdb to 2016 to 2017). With regard to the full study: An earlier analysis of several hundred of the donors reported approximately 300 Gb of sequence data and 117 million unique TCR beta sequences from about 179 million T cells. Roughly 310 gigabases of sequencing data and approximately 85 million unique TCR sequences were included in an early release covering under 650 HLA-typed donors. A later genetic analysis took genome-wide SNP genotypes for about three fifths of the 666 donors and used that subset as a discovery cohort. To predict cytomegalovirus infection status, the study combined high-throughput TCR immunosequencing, statistical association of individual TCRs with disease status, and machine learning. Because of strong linkage in the cohort, roughly five DR-DQ haplotypes were treated as single units for association and clustering. To study patterns of TCR occurrence, a later analysis re-analyzed previously published TCR beta repertoires from several hundred donors and added high-resolution HLA genotyping. On average, roughly 240,000 unique TCR beta nucleotide sequences were sequenced per donor among more than 350 genotyped donors of the cohort, with around 19% of those sequences being non-productive. Rather than drawing on any new phenotypic data, the later analysis identified candidate immune exposures from TCR beta sequences and the way those sequences occurred across donors. Every discovery cohort repertoire had been produced on one sequencing platform. Using immunosequencing, the study profiled T cell repertoires from roughly 650 subjects and related those repertoires to cytomegalovirus serostatus. Donor age, sex, ethnicity and CMV serostatus were compiled together with the repertoire data. The number of donors typed differed by locus, with roughly 620-630 for A, B, C, DRB1 and DQB1, 522 for DQA1, 600 to 610 for DPA1, and around 430 for DPB1. Besides the first cohort of approximately 710 subjects, a separate validation cohort made up of some 110 different subjects was used. Of the roughly 390 genotyped donors, about 80% fell in the genetic ancestry cluster associated with self-reported Caucasian donors. The study aimed to test whether cataloging public T cell receptors could reveal signatures of past pathogen exposure. In an earlier analysis of 587 of the donors, high-throughput TCR beta sequencing was used to judge whether each TCR beta V gene segment behaved as functional or pseudogenic. Both class I and class II loci were covered by HLA typing, at four-digit resolution.

From cysteine to phenylalanine, the CDR3 is 17 amino acids long. Kept here is only the CDR3 DNA, which spans 51 bases and is read in frame from base 1. Trimming removed 4 bases from V and 5 bases from J; the gene matches leave 10 bases unexplained. The germline V gene provides CDR1 SGHRS and CDR2 YFSETQ. In total, around 600 healthy bone marrow donors made up the cohort. At the time of sampling, all cohort members were nominally healthy, though unrecorded immune exposures were likely present. The donor was CMV seronegative and belonged to the group of 350 or so seronegative cohort members. Every donor gave a peripheral blood sample, and the peripheral blood mononuclear cells from that sample were used for TCR beta sequencing. Genomic DNA was extracted from the blood cell samples with the Qiagen DNeasy Blood Extraction Kit. Overall study outcomes, separate from this receptor: HLA typing was unavailable for some donors at each locus, so association tests used only the typed subset. The presence/absence analyses assumed that sequencing depth was roughly uniform across donors, and that assumption may not be true. In a later analysis, HLA-associated TCR beta chains showed more clonal expansion and lower generation probabilities than non-associated chains that were equally common. Only TCR beta chains were sequenced in this cohort, and the absence of alpha or paired-chain data limited detectable features. According to a later genetic analysis, donors in an Asian-associated ancestry cluster had fewer N-insertions in productive TCRs than the roughly 700-donor mean. In a later analysis, most CMV-associated TCR beta chains were found to appear HLA-restricted, with HLA associations seemingly driven largely by CMV exposure. Several of the top co-occurrence clusters appeared to be linked to parvovirus B19, influenza, CMV and Epstein-Barr virus, according to a later analysis. In a later analysis, the rate of TCR association differed among HLA loci, with DRB1 alleles having the most associated TCRs and HLA-C alleles having the fewest. Cytomegalovirus status was reported to be diagnosed by the classifier with high specificity and sensitivity in both the original and validation cohorts. Most TCR sequences were seen in very few donors, while some public TCRs were found in many individuals. In a later genetic analysis, a missense DCLRE1C variant was associated with V-gene and J-gene trimming of TCR beta chains, and the association was replicated in an independent cohort. A later analysis associated about 17,000 TCR beta sequences with specific HLA alleles at a false discovery rate of 0.05. In vitro tests confirmed that a few of the cytomegalovirus-associated TCR beta chains recognize cytomegalovirus antigens. Immune exposure information for the cohort was limited to CMV serostatus. A further reported finding was that TCR beta sequences accurately predicted the HLA-A and HLA-B alleles for most subjects in the first cohort. Because counts were too low, some 16 rarely observed V segments, including chromosome 9 orphons, were excluded from the earlier analysis of several hundred of the donors. It was suggested by the authors that the approach could potentially be generalized to other disease states and immunological phenotypes. The study gave a list of 150 to 200 TCR beta chains associated with cytomegalovirus. The 87-base-pair reads could not distinguish some IMGT-functional V segments, including TRBV6-2 and TRBV6-3, so those segments were excluded. Linkage disequilibrium might explain the correlated functional status among segregating V segments, but an unknown experimental factor could not be excluded. A cluster of highly shared sequence variants was judged likely to be a technical artifact of the sequencing pipeline. When HLA alleles, especially DR and DQ, strongly co-occurred, TCR associations were difficult to assign to individual alleles. In an earlier analysis of some 500 of the donors, most TCR beta V segments were observed in productive rearrangements about 87% or about 30% of the time, broadly matching IMGT annotations.

Material: PBMCs. The V and J segments used are TRBV5-1 and TRBJ2-7, and 15 junction bases match TRBD2. The sequence was collected from a female donor in good health and CMV-seronegative. The CDR3 protein sequence reads: CASSPGLAGGPANEQYF. At the DNA level, the sequence is TGCGCCAGCAGCCCTGGACTAGCGGGAGGGCCTGCTAACGAGCAGTACTTC. The full variable domain, with segments outside the CDR3 supplied by the reference TRBV5-1 and TRBJ2-7 proteins, appears as KAGVTQTPRYLIKTRGQQVTLSCSPISGHRSVSWYQQTPGQGLQFLFEYFSETQRNKGNFPGRFSGRQFSNSRSEMNVSTLELGDSALYLCASSPGLAGGPANEQYFGPGTRLTVT.